This TCR beta chain came from a study of blood T cell repertoires in COVID-19. Study at large: Both acute and convalescent COVID-19 samples were obtained from the United States, Italy and Spain. The cDNA or gDNA used as material had been derived from T cells, B-cell-depleted T cells, or PBMCs.

Germline loops: CDR1 MNHEY, CDR2 SVGAGI. The CDR3 runs to 14 residues. Trimming took 4 bases from V and 0 from J, leaving 10 bases between them. Source study methods: Amplification from reference gene primers served as the basis for estimated nucleated cell counts. The method was immunoSEQ multiplex PCR; TCRdb's version includes in-frame clones alone and lacks a portion of them. D and trimming come from the DNA, and the V and J calls and clone size come from that table. The sample has approximately 320,000 clones; 70% to 90% are singletons. Source material: peripheral blood. The clonotype originates from a human donor in a cohort sampled during active COVID-19. The chain recombines TRBV6-5 with TRBJ2-7; D may be TRBD1 (6 bases). CDR3 in amino acids: CASSSTGLSYEQYF. For the CDR3, the DNA is TGTGCCAGCAGTTCGACAGGCCTCTCCTACGAGCAGTACTTC.